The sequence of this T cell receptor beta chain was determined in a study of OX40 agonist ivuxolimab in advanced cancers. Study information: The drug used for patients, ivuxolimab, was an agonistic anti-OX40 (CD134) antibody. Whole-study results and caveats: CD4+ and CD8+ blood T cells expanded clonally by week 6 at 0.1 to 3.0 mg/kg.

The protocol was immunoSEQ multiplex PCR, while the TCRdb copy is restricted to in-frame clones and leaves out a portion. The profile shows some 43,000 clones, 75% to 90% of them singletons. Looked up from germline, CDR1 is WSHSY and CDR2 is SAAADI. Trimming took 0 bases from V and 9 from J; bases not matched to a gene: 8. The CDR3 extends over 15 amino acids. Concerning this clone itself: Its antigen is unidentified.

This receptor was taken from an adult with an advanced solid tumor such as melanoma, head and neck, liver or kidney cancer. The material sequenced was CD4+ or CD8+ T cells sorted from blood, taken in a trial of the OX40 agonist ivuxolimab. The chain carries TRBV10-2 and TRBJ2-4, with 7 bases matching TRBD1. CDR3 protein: CASSESRGRFGIQYF. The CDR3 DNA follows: TGCGCCAGCAGTGAGTCGAGGGGGCGGTTTGGCATTCAGTACTTC.